One and the same sample provided the 6 T cell receptor beta chains below, sequenced in a study of T cell repertoires in cytomegalovirus infection. Which antigens these TCRs recognize remains unknown. Via MiXCR, TCRdb re-called the reads, giving one row per CDR3 protein. The repertoire holds approximately 990,000 distinct CDR3 sequences, approximately 31% seen once, with around an eighth in the top ten. The material was cultured CD8+ T cells from PBMCs, obtained from culture after CMV antigen stimulation. The receptors were gathered from a human donor in good health (CMV status not recorded). Some clones in this sample may be carry-over from other donors' samples.

In its sample, this clonotype was seen a few times. The chain has TRBV6-1 and TRBJ2-2; a weak D match, TRBD2 (5 bases). V was clipped by 9 bases and J by 3 bases, with 11 bases between them. Germline V CDR1 and CDR2: MNHNS, SASEGT. The CDR3 extends over 13 amino acids. CDR3 DNA sequence: TGTGCCAGTTGGACTGGTGACACCGGGGAGCTGTTTTTT. Translated, it gives CASWTGDTGELFF.

This clonotype came up many times. V usage is TRBV7-2 and J usage is TRBJ2-3; TRBD2 agrees at 8 bases. Looked up from germline, CDR1 is SGHTA and CDR2 is FQGNSA. V lost 5 bases and J lost 4; bases outside the gene matches: 11. CDR3 length: 16 amino acids. CDR3 coding DNA: TGTGCCAGCAGCCCGAGGTGGCGGGGGGCGGCAGATACGCAGTATTTT. Amino acids: CASSPRWRGAADTQYF.

The sample holds many counts of this clonotype. The V gene is TRBV7-9, the J gene TRBJ2-1, with D possibly being TRBD2 (7 bases). Trimming shortened V by 5 bases and J by 3 bases, and 17 bases separated the two germline ends. Looked up from germline, CDR1 is SEHNR and CDR2 is FQNEAQ (reference sequence). The CDR3 consists of 16 residues. CDR3: CASSPPGGPLYNEQFF. CDR3 DNA sequence: TGTGCCAGCAGCCCCCCGGGGGGCCCCCTCTACAATGAGCAGTTCTTC.

This clonotype was seen only a few times. The chain is built from TRBV4-1 and TRBJ2-1; 8 nucleotides align to TRBD2. Unmatched junction bases numbered 5, after V lost 6 bases and J lost 10 bases. Germline values: CDR1 MGHRA, CDR2 YSYEKL. The CDR3 spans 12 residues. For the CDR3, the DNA is TGCGCCAGCAGTCCAGCGGGGGCCGAGCAGTTCTTC. The encoded protein is CASSPAGAEQFF.

Concerning this clonotype itself: Since no conserved phenylalanine or tryptophan closes the CDR3, a read error is the likely cause. The rearrangement uses TRBV7-9 and TRBJ2-1; D is possibly TRBD1 or TRBD2 (6 bases each). This CDR3 is 15 amino acids long. Germline V gene lookup returns CDR1 SEHNR and CDR2 FQNEAQ (reference sequence). CDR3 bases: TGTGTCAGCAGCTTAATCGGGGGCAAATACAATGAGCAGTTCCTC. Amino acid sequence: CVSSLIGGKYNEQFL.

The chain couples TRBV7-9 to TRBJ1-5; D gene unclear. CDR1 and CDR2 (germline): SEHNR, FQNEAQ (reference sequence). The CDR3 extends over 16 amino acids. The V and J ends lost 4 bases and 3 bases respectively, with 16 bases between them. CDR3 DNA sequence: TGTGCCAGCAGCTCCTACCGGGGTAGCCTCAATCAGCCCCAGCATTTT. Protein sequence: CASSSYRGSLNQPQHF.